The entry that follows covers one T cell receptor beta chain sequence. Trimming took 0 bases from V and 0 from J, leaving 8 bases between them. The length of the CDR3 is 15 residues. CDR1 is LGHNA and CDR2 is YNFKEQ in the germline V gene. This sample was taken from a study of cytomegalovirus exposure and HLA in healthy donors. Vbeta (60) and Jbeta (13) primers were used in the PCR. The method was immunoSEQ multiplex PCR; TCRdb's version includes in-frame clones alone and lacks a portion of them. The sample includes about 60,000 clones, 80% to 90% of them seen just once. The sample was PBMCs. The chain combines TRBV4-2 with TRBJ1-2; D unclear. This sequence was found in a man between 18 and 35 years old in good health and CMV-seronegative. The CDR3 sequence: CASSQEDSANYGYTF. CDR3 coding DNA: TGTGCCAGCAGCCAAGAGGACTCTGCTAACTATGGCTACACCTTC.